The 22 T cell receptor beta chains below all came from one sample that was sequenced in a study of cytomegalovirus exposure and HLA in healthy donors. Primers: 60 Vbeta forward and 13 Jbeta reverse. Clones were read by immunoSEQ multiplex PCR, and TCRdb kept only the in-frame ones, dropping some. The data show approximately 130,000 clones, around 70% seen once. Material for sequencing was PBMCs. Every receptor here comes from a man aged 25-45 years in good health and CMV-seronegative.

J is TRBJ1-1 and V is TRBV19, with D perhaps matching TRBD1 (5 bases). Per the germline V gene, CDR1 is LNHDA and CDR2 is SQIVND (reference sequence). The CDR3 consists of 14 residues. V gave up 6 bases and J gave up 2 bases, with 13 bases separating them. CDR3 DNA sequence: TGTGCCAGTAGGACTCGGGGGGGTAACACTGAAGCTTTCTTT. It encodes CASRTRGGNTEAFF. Full variable domain (missing parts from reference TRBV19 and TRBJ1-1): DGGITQSPKYLFRKEGQNVTLSCEQNLNHDAMYWYRQDPGQGLRLIYYSQIVNDFQKGDIAEGYSVSREKKESFPLTVTSAQKNPTAFYLCASRTRGGNTEAFFGQGTRLTVV.

V is TRBV14 and J is TRBJ2-2, with a weak D call TRBD2 (6 bases). Germline values: CDR1 SGHDN, CDR2 FVKESK. The CDR3 contains 13 residues. V was cut by 3 bases and J by 4 bases, with 6 bases left in between. The CDR3 coding sequence is TGTGCCAGCAGCCACGGGAGCACCGGGGAGCTGTTTTTT. Translation gives CASSHGSTGELFF.

The chain links TRBV7-8 to TRBJ1-3; no clear D gene. The CDR3 totals 14 residues. V was shortened by 5 bases and J by 8 bases, with 16 bases between the two germline ends. The germline CDR1 and CDR2 sequences are SGHVS and FQNEAQ. The DNA for the CDR3 is TGTGCCAGCAGCGTCGGATTAGACATGTACACCATATATTTT. It is translated as CASSVGLDMYTIYF.

This chain uses TRBV7-9 with TRBJ2-7, with a weak D call TRBD1 (5 bases). The CDR3 has 14 amino acids. The germline V gene encodes CDR1 SEHNR and CDR2 FQNEAQ (reference sequence). The V and J ends lost 3 bases and 2 bases respectively, with 11 bases between them. CDR3 sequence reads: CASSFQGNAYEQYF. The CDR3 nucleotides are TGTGCCAGCAGCTTCCAGGGCAATGCCTACGAGCAGTACTTC.

The chain has TRBV7-9 and TRBJ1-2; 7 bases match TRBD1. After removal of 2 bases from V and 0 bases from J, the junction contained 6 bases not matched to a gene. Germline CDR1 and CDR2: SEHNR and FQNEAQ (reference sequence). This CDR3 is 16 amino acids long. This CDR3 is CASSLSTGTANYGYTF. In DNA, the CDR3 is TGTGCCAGCAGCTTATCGACCGGGACAGCTAACTATGGCTACACCTTC. The full variable domain, completed using reference TRBV7-9 and TRBJ1-2, is DTGVSQNPRHKITKRGQNVTFRCDPISEHNRLYWYRQTLGQGPEFLTYFQNEAQLEKSRLLSDRFSAERPKGSFSTLEIQRTEQGDSAMYLCASSLSTGTANYGYTFGSGTRLTVV.

The chain has TRBV19 and TRBJ1-4; a weak D match, TRBD1 (6 bases). V was trimmed by 6 bases and J by 13 bases, leaving 21 bases between them. The CDR3 spans 14 residues. Germline V gene sequence: CDR1 LNHDA, CDR2 SQIVND (reference sequence). The CDR3 coding sequence is TGTGCCAGTAGCCCGGGACAAGGGGGAATAGGACTGTTTTTT. Residues: CASSPGQGGIGLFF.

The CDR3 loop reads CASSSTGGSGSLHF. CDR3 coding DNA: TGTGCCAGCAGCTCGACAGGGGGTAGTGGGTCCCTCCACTTT. The chain carries TRBV7-9 and TRBJ1-6; 9 bases map to TRBD1. CDR3 length: 14 residues. V lost 4 bases and J lost 14; bases outside the gene matches: 9. The germline V gene encodes CDR1 SEHNR and CDR2 FQNEAQ (reference sequence).

V is TRBV28 and J is TRBJ2-5, with D maybe TRBD1 (5 bases). The DNA end lines up better with TRBJ2-7; the J call may be wrong. This CDR3 has 11 residues. Per germline, CDR1 MDHEN and CDR2 SYDVKM. The CDR3 nucleotides read TGTGCCAGCACCAGGGCCTACGAGCAGTACTTC. Amino acid sequence: CASTRAYEQYF.

The chain recombines TRBV14 with TRBJ2-5; D uncertain. CDR3 length: 13 residues. In germline, CDR1 is SGHDN, CDR2 FVKESK. V was pared by 11 bases and J by 1 base, with 14 bases between. CDR3 residues: CALPPGSQETQYF. In DNA form, the CDR3 reads TGTGCCTTACCCCCGGGTTCCCAAGAGACCCAGTACTTC.

The gene calls are TRBV18 and TRBJ1-1, with 7 nucleotides matching TRBD1. The V segment lost 6 bases and the J segment 0 bases; nucleotides outside the gene matches: 7. Germline V CDR1 and CDR2: KGHSH, LQKENI. The CDR3 loop spans 15 amino acids. CDR3 DNA: TGTGCCAGCTCGCCGAGGGACAGCATGAACACTGAAGCTTTCTTT. Translation gives CASSPRDSMNTEAFF.

V and J are TRBV28 and TRBJ1-5; 7 nucleotides match TRBD1. The trim removed 5 bases at V and 5 bases at J, leaving 18 bases unmatched. Germline V gives CDR1 MDHEN, CDR2 SYDVKM. This CDR3 has 18 amino acids. This CDR3 reads CASSHATRQGRDYQPQHF. In DNA form, the CDR3 reads TGTGCCAGCAGTCATGCAACCAGACAGGGACGGGATTATCAGCCCCAGCATTTT.

This clone was seen a few times. The gene calls are TRBV6-4 and TRBJ2-1, with 8 bases that match TRBD2. V shed 0 bases and J 4 bases; nucleotides not matched to a gene: 2. The germline V gene has CDR1 MRHNA and CDR2 SNTAGT. There are 15 residues in the CDR3. CDR3 region: CASSDSAGAYNEQFF. The CDR3 DNA reads TGTGCCAGCAGTGACTCAGCGGGAGCATACAATGAGCAGTTCTTC.

V gene TRBV5-8 combines with J gene TRBJ1-5; D not certain. CDR3 length: 13 residues. V lost 4 bases to trimming and J lost 2 bases, with 7 bases between them. Germline V gives CDR1 SGHTS, CDR2 YDEGEE. In DNA form, the CDR3 reads TGTGCCAGCAGCCGGCAGGGCAATCAGCCCCAGCATTTT. The encoded protein is CASSRQGNQPQHF.

The rearrangement links TRBV9 to TRBJ1-2, with D possibly matching TRBD1 (6 bases). Germline values: CDR1 SGDLS, CDR2 YYNGEE. This CDR3 has 16 amino acids. V lost 0 bases to trimming and J lost 1 base, with 13 bases between them. The CDR3 here is CASSVAGGQINYGYTF. In nucleotides, the CDR3 is TGTGCCAGCAGCGTAGCGGGCGGACAGATTAACTATGGCTACACCTTC. Looking up the rest from reference TRBV9 and TRBJ1-2 gives the full variable domain: DSGVTQTPKHLITATGQRVTLRCSPRSGDLSVYWYQQSLDQGLQFLIQYYNGEERAKGNILERFSAQQFPDLHSELNLSSLELGDSALYFCASSVAGGQINYGYTFGSGTRLTVV.

The rearrangement joins TRBV9 to TRBJ2-1, with TRBD1 identical over 8 bases. The V gene end was trimmed by 1 base and the J gene end by 4 bases; junction bases not matched to a gene: 4. The CDR3 length is 15 residues. The V gene's germline CDR1 is SGDLS and CDR2 YYNGEE. DNA of the CDR3: TGTGCCAGCAGCGTATGGGGACAGGAGTACAATGAGCAGTTCTTC. This encodes CASSVWGQEYNEQFF.

A few counts support this clone. This chain uses TRBV19 with TRBJ1-1; D is undetermined. Trimming removed 3 bases from V and 1 base from J, with 6 bases in between. Looked up from germline, CDR1 is LNHDA and CDR2 is SQIVND (reference sequence). The CDR3 contains 13 residues. The DNA for the CDR3 is TGTGCCAGTAGTATGGCCAGGAACACTGAAGCTTTCTTT. Its translation is CASSMARNTEAFF.

The gene calls are TRBV7-9 and TRBJ2-7, with 7 bases that match TRBD1. Germline assignment: CDR1 SEHNR and CDR2 FQNEAQ (reference sequence). The CDR3 is 15 residues long. Losses at the gene ends were 3 bases for V and 2 bases for J; bases not matched to a gene: 7. CDR3 sequence: CASSFRRTGAYEQYF. CDR3 in DNA: TGTGCCAGCAGCTTTCGAAGGACAGGTGCCTACGAGCAGTACTTC.

This chain uses TRBV7-3 with TRBJ1-1; 8 positions match TRBD1. Germline CDR1 and CDR2: SGHTA and FQGTGA. V shed 4 bases, J shed 1 base, and the junction held 5 bases outside the gene matches. The CDR3 runs to 15 residues. The CDR3: CASSSGQGRNTEAFF. CDR3 in DNA: TGTGCCAGCAGCTCCGGACAGGGAAGGAACACTGAAGCTTTCTTT.

The chain uses TRBV14 and TRBJ2-1; D may be TRBD2 (6 bases). CDR3 length: 18 residues. The V gene's germline CDR1 is SGHDN and CDR2 FVKESK. Trimming took 6 bases from V and 5 from J, leaving 26 bases between them. The CDR3 DNA reads TGTGCCAGCAGTAGTTTCGGGGGTACCAGATGGATTGACAATGAGCAGTTCTTC. Residues: CASSSFGGTRWIDNEQFF.

The count of this clone is one. This sequence joins TRBV6-1 and TRBJ2-7, with 7 positions matching TRBD1. Looked up from germline, CDR1 is MNHNS and CDR2 is SASEGT. J lost 4 bases, V lost 6 bases, and 9 bases had no gene match. The CDR3 covers 14 residues. DNA for the CDR3: TGTGCCAGCAGCCACTCGGGACAGTCATACGAGCAGTACTTC. Translation gives CASSHSGQSYEQYF.

This clone was seen a single time. The rearrangement links TRBV5-1 to TRBJ2-5; 9 positions agree with TRBD2. The CDR3 is 16 residues long. The germline V gene encodes CDR1 SGHRS and CDR2 YFSETQ. J gave up 1 base and V 6 bases, and 10 bases lay outside the gene matches. CDR3: CASTSVLAGPQETQYF. The CDR3, as DNA: TGCGCCAGCACGTCGGTGCTAGCGGGGCCCCAAGAGACCCAGTACTTC.

This clone was picked up one time. The rearrangement uses TRBV6-5 and TRBJ2-7, with 14 bases that match TRBD2. The CDR3 has 15 residues. The junction had 2 bases not matched to a gene; V was cut back by 5 bases and J by 2 bases. Per the germline V gene, CDR1 is MNHEY and CDR2 is SVGAGI. The CDR3 reads CASSLGLAGAYEQYF. In nucleotides, the CDR3 is TGTGCCAGCAGTCTGGGACTAGCGGGAGCCTACGAGCAGTACTTC.